These 23 T cell receptor beta chains originate from one sample sequenced in a study of T cell responses to AZD1222 COVID-19 vaccine. Only in-frame clones appear in the TCRdb table, and some are missing; sequencing was by immunoSEQ multiplex PCR. The sample lists around 78,000 clones; 87% were seen once. The sample in question was peripheral blood, obtained on day 0 of AZD1222 vaccination. All receptors come from an adult in good health.

The V call is TRBV28, the J call TRBJ2-5; 8 bases match TRBD1. The trim removed 5 bases at V and 5 bases at J, leaving 7 bases unmatched. This CDR3 is built from 14 residues. Germline values: CDR1 MDHEN, CDR2 SYDVKM. CDR3 loop: CASSIRGREETQYF. The DNA for the CDR3 is TGTGCCAGCAGTATCAGGGGGCGAGAGGAGACCCAGTACTTC.

This chain links TRBV14 with TRBJ1-1; perhaps TRBD1 as D (5 bases). Per the germline V gene, CDR1 is SGHDN and CDR2 is FVKESK. This CDR3 is built from 13 residues. The V end was cut by 8 bases, the J end by 0 bases, with 10 bases between. As DNA, the CDR3 is TGTGCCAGCCGGCGGGACTTGAACACTGAAGCTTTCTTT. Protein sequence: CASRRDLNTEAFF.

The V gene is TRBV5-1, the J gene TRBJ1-4; D unclear. Germline V gene data show CDR1 as SGHRS and CDR2 as YFSETQ. This CDR3 is 14 amino acids long. V was pared by 5 bases and J by 8 bases, with 16 bases between. The CDR3 region is CASRLQPGGEKLFF. The CDR3, as DNA: TGCGCCAGCAGACTACAGCCCGGAGGAGAAAAACTGTTTTTT. The complete variable domain, with remaining parts taken from reference TRBV5-1 and TRBJ1-4, reads KAGVTQTPRYLIKTRGQQVTLSCSPISGHRSVSWYQQTPGQGLQFLFEYFSETQRNKGNFPGRFSGRQFSNSRSEMNVSTLELGDSALYLCASRLQPGGEKLFFGSGTQLSVL.

V is TRBV3-1 (or the pseudogene TRBV3-2) and J is TRBJ1-2; perhaps TRBD1 as D (6 bases). This CDR3 spans 15 amino acids. The germline CDR1 and CDR2 sequences are LGHDT and YNNKEL (reference sequence). The V end lost 4 bases, the J end lost 8 bases, and 20 bases lay between the germline ends. CDR3 sequence reads: CASSPYQDGGGGYTF. The CDR3 DNA reads as TGTGCCAGCAGCCCCTATCAGGATGGGGGCGGGGGCTACACCTTC.

The genes are TRBV7-2 and TRBJ1-2, with D unresolved. The CDR3 is 13 amino acids. CDR1 and CDR2 (germline): SGHTA, FQGNSA. The V end was cut by 0 bases, the J end by 4 bases, with 6 bases between. The CDR3 nucleotides are TGTGCCAGCAGCTTAGCAGGGATCTATGGCTACACCTTC. Its translation is CASSLAGIYGYTF. Looking up the rest from reference TRBV7-2 and TRBJ1-2 gives the full variable domain: GAGVSQSPSNKVTEKGKDVELRCDPISGHTALYWYRQSLGQGLEFLIYFQGNSAPDKSGLPSDRFSAERTGGSVSTLTIQRTQQEDSAVYLCASSLAGIYGYTFGSGTRLTVV.

This rearrangement joins TRBV27 to TRBJ1-1; 7 positions agree with TRBD1. V lost 5 bases, J lost 7 bases, and 4 bases stayed unmatched. The germline V gene encodes CDR1 MNHEY and CDR2 SMNVEV (reference sequence). The CDR3 runs to 12 residues. CDR3 DNA: TGTGCCAGCAGTGGTCAGGGGGGTGAAGCTTTCTTT. Translation: CASSGQGGEAFF.

Here the CDR3 reads CASSPRPSRYNSPLHF. The CDR3 DNA reads TGTGCCAGCAGCCCAAGACCGAGTCGGTATAATTCACCCCTCCACTTT. The chain employs TRBV2 and TRBJ1-6; D not resolved. Germline CDR1 reads SNHLY; CDR2 reads FYNNEI. This CDR3 is 16 amino acids long. V lost 6 bases and J 4 bases, leaving 16 bases between the germline ends. The full variable domain, rest sourced from reference TRBV2 and TRBJ1-6, is EPEVTQTPSHQVTQMGQEVILRCVPISNHLYFYWYRQILGQKVEFLVSFYNNEISEKSEIFDDQFSVERPDGSNFTLKIRSTKLEDSAMYFCASSPRPSRYNSPLHFGNGTRLTVT.

The chain joins TRBV29-1 to TRBJ2-3; 9 bases line up with TRBD1. J gave up 5 bases and V 5 bases, and 2 bases lay outside the gene matches. Germline values: CDR1 SQVTM, CDR2 ANQGSEA. This CDR3 contains 12 residues. CDR3 region: CSVRDREDTQYF. The CDR3 DNA is TGCAGCGTTAGGGACAGGGAAGATACGCAGTATTTT.

The chain recombines TRBV7-9 with TRBJ2-3; TRBD1 is a possible D gene (6 bases). Trimming stripped 5 bases from V and 2 bases from J, with 14 bases between. CDR1 and CDR2 (germline): SEHNR, FQNEAQ (reference sequence). The CDR3 has 15 residues. DNA of the CDR3: TGTGCCAGCAGCGTCCCTCTGGGGGCCACAGATACGCAGTATTTT. Amino acid sequence: CASSVPLGATDTQYF.

The chain uses TRBV2 and TRBJ2-7; the D gene could be TRBD1 or TRBD2 (5 bases each). The CDR3 sequence is 14 residues long. Between the trimmed V and J ends, which lost 2 bases and 7 bases, there was a span of 15 bases. Germline CDR1 reads SNHLY; CDR2 reads FYNNEI. The CDR3, as DNA: TGTGCCAGCAGTGAATCGGGGACCCTCGGGGAGCAGTACTTC. Translation: CASSESGTLGEQYF.

V usage is TRBV19 and J usage is TRBJ1-1; D remains ambiguous. V lost 10 bases, J lost 0 bases, and 12 bases lay in between. Germline loops: CDR1 LNHDA, CDR2 SQIVND (reference sequence). The CDR3 consists of 13 residues. The CDR3 DNA sequence: TGTGCCACTAGAATTCAGGTGAACACTGAAGCTTTCTTT. This sequence encodes CATRIQVNTEAFF.

The rearrangement links TRBV5-8 to TRBJ2-7; D is ambiguous. V lost 1 base to trimming and J lost 2 bases, with 7 bases between them. The CDR3 runs 13 residues. CDR1 and CDR2 from the germline V gene are SGHTS and YDEGEE. CDR3 loop: CASSLPPTYEQYF. For the CDR3, the DNA is TGTGCCAGCAGCTTGCCCCCAACCTACGAGCAGTACTTC.

The V call is TRBV5-4, the J call TRBJ1-6; 7 bases map to TRBD1. CDR1 and CDR2 from the germline V gene are SGHNT and YYREEE (reference sequence). There are 16 residues in the CDR3. Trimming took 4 bases from V and 9 from J; bases not matched to a gene: 13. CDR3 in amino acids: CASSLSGQRLISPLHF. The DNA of the CDR3 is TGTGCCAGCAGCCTATCGGGACAGCGGCTAATTTCACCCCTCCACTTT.

The rearrangement uses TRBV30 and TRBJ1-2, with 9 positions matching TRBD1. The CDR3 spans 14 residues. The J segment lost 4 bases and the V segment lost 1 base, leaving 4 bases of the junction unmatched. CDR1 and CDR2 (germline): GTSNPN, SVGIG (reference sequence). This chain's CDR3 is CAWSGGQGTYGYTF. Written as DNA, the CDR3 is TGTGCCTGGAGTGGGGGACAGGGTACCTATGGCTACACCTTC.

The CDR3 nucleotides read TGTGCCTGGAGTGCCGGGTCCTCTGGAAACACCATATATTTT. Amino acid sequence: CAWSAGSSGNTIYF. This chain links TRBV30 with TRBJ1-3; D remains unclear. Germline CDR1 GTSNPN, CDR2 SVGIG (reference sequence). Between the trimmed V and J ends, which lost 1 base and 0 bases, there was a span of 7 bases. The CDR3 is 14 residues long.

The rearrangement uses TRBV28 and TRBJ2-7; 9 bases are a match to TRBD1. CDR3 length equals 17 residues. Germline V gene lookup returns CDR1 MDHEN and CDR2 SYDVKM. J gave up 4 bases and V 2 bases, and 12 bases lay outside the gene matches. The CDR3 spells CASSLIRNRDREYEQYF. The CDR3 DNA reads TGTGCCAGCAGTTTAATTCGGAACCGGGACAGGGAGTACGAGCAGTACTTC.

This chain's CDR3 is CASSDYRATSPLHF. The DNA of the CDR3 is TGTGCCAGCAGTGATTATCGGGCAACTTCACCCCTCCACTTT. The V call is TRBV6-1, the J call TRBJ1-6; D is ambiguous. The ends were cut back, 3 bases at V and 9 bases at J, with 12 bases in the middle. Germline lookup yields CDR1 MNHNS and CDR2 SASEGT. This CDR3 region has 14 residues.

J is TRBJ2-2 and V is TRBV7-8; perhaps TRBD2 as D (5 bases). V was pared by 5 bases and J by 6 bases, with 16 bases between. Per germline, CDR1 SGHVS and CDR2 FQNEAQ. CDR3 size: 15 residues. This chain's CDR3 is CASSELGGPAGELFF. The CDR3 bases are TGTGCCAGCAGCGAACTAGGCGGCCCTGCCGGGGAGCTGTTTTTT.

This clone occurred a few times. A read error may produce the germline difference seen at one junction end. The chain is built from TRBV6-5 and TRBJ2-5; the D is unclear. Germline lookup yields CDR1 MNHEY and CDR2 SVGAGI. CDR3 length: 11 residues. The CDR3 bases are TGTGCCAGCACGGACCAAAAGACCCAGTACTTC. Translated, it gives CASTDQKTQYF.

The V call is TRBV29-1, the J call TRBJ1-2; no clear D gene. V lost 3 bases to trimming and J lost 7 bases, with 18 bases between them. The CDR3 is 14 residues long. Looked up from germline, CDR1 is SQVTM and CDR2 is ANQGSEA. The CDR3 region is CSVDEAGRRGGYTF. The CDR3 bases are TGCAGCGTTGATGAGGCCGGCCGCAGAGGTGGCTACACCTTC.

The chain links TRBV3-1 (or the pseudogene TRBV3-2) to TRBJ1-1; D might be TRBD1 (5 bases). This CDR3 region has 16 residues. Germline V gene sequence: CDR1 LGHDT, CDR2 YNNKEL (reference sequence). Trimming left V 4 bases short and J 2 bases short, with 17 bases between. CDR3 sequence (DNA): TGTGCCAGCAGCCCTCCCATGGGGCATTTCAACACTGAAGCTTTCTTT. Residues: CASSPPMGHFNTEAFF.

This clone was recorded once. CDR3 sequence reads: CASSQDGGLDTGELFF. Here the CDR3 DNA reads TGCGCCAGCAGCCAAGATGGGGGGCTTGACACCGGGGAGCTGTTTTTT. This chain links TRBV4-1 with TRBJ2-2, with D possibly being TRBD1 or TRBD2 (6 bases each). CDR3 length: 16 residues. Germline lookup yields CDR1 MGHRA and CDR2 YSYEKL. V lost 0 bases to trimming and J lost 3 bases, with 11 bases between them.

This clone has only a few counts. The chain carries TRBV19 and TRBJ1-1, with 10 nucleotides matching TRBD1. CDR3 size: 13 residues. Germline CDR1 and CDR2: LNHDA and SQIVND (reference sequence). After removal of 5 bases from V and 9 bases from J, the junction contained 6 bases not matched to a gene. CDR3 DNA sequence: TGTGCCAGTAGTCTCCGGGACAGGGGAAAAGCTTTCTTT. Translating gives CASSLRDRGKAFF.